These T cell receptor beta chains were read from a single sample in a study of regulatory T cells in long-lasting Graves disease. TCRdb re-derived calls from the multiplex PCR reads in MiXCR, one entry per CDR3 protein. The profile shows a few hundred thousand distinct CDR3 sequences, 15% to 20% of them singletons. This same sample was also part of a study on T cells in Graves' hyperthyroidism and ophthalmopathy.

The sample consisted of peripheral blood mononuclear cells (PBMCs), taken at new diagnosis, from a patient treated with antithyroid drugs. These receptors were collected from a woman in her thirties with Graves disease. CDR3s include the opening cysteine and the closing phenylalanine or tryptophan. The D gene is left open where the match is weak. Not all rows give a size; the values are once, few, many and, for expanded clones, a class.

CDR3 length,J gene,V gene,D gene,clone size,CDR3 DNA,CDR3 protein
15,TRBJ2-3,TRBV7-9,.,many,TGTGCCAGCAGCTTAGGCGGGTTCCACACAGATACGCAGTATTTT,CASSLGGFHTDTQYF
14,TRBJ1-1,TRBV14,.,many,TGTGCCAGCAGCCAATCGGCTTGGGACACTGAAGCTTTCTTT,CASSQSAWDTEAFF
20,TRBJ2-1,TRBV19,TRBD2,few,TGTGCCAGTAGTATAGCTGAGGGACTAGCGGGGGGGCTCTCCTACAATGAGCAGTTCTTC,CASSIAEGLAGGLSYNEQFF
16,TRBJ2-7,TRBV2,.,many,TGTGCCAGCAGGGACCCCTTAGGGCAACACTCCTACGAGCAGTACTTC,CASRDPLGQHSYEQYF
12,TRBJ1-1,TRBV20-1,.,many,TGCAGTGCTAAAGGGGGTCTCGGCCGGGCTTTCTTT,CSAKGGLGRAFF
15,TRBJ1-2,TRBV6-2/TRBV6-3,.,many,TGTGCCAGCAGTTACTCGGGAGGGACATACTATGGCTACACCTTC,CASSYSGGTYYGYTF
15,TRBJ2-5,TRBV2,TRBD2,many,TGTGCCAGCAGTCTTGGCGGGGGATTCCAAGAGACCCAGTACTTC,CASSLGGGFQETQYF
19,TRBJ1-6,TRBV7-9,.,many,TGTGCCAGCAGCTTAGCGCGGTTCGAGGTGAAGGGGACCGTTTCACCCCTCCACTTT,CASSLARFEVKGTVSPLHF
13,TRBJ2-2,TRBV10-1,.,many,TGCGCCAGCAAGGCAGGGACCGCCGGGGAGCTGTTTTTT,CASKAGTAGELFF
14,TRBJ1-1,TRBV2,TRBD1,many,TGTGCCAGCAGTGAATACAGGGGGCGAACTGAAGCTTTCTTT,CASSEYRGRTEAFF
14,TRBJ2-5,TRBV11-2,.,many,TGTGCCAGCAGCTCCCCTTGGGGCCAAGAGACCCAGTACTTC,CASSSPWGQETQYF
16,TRBJ1-4,TRBV6-1,.,.,TGTGCCAGCAGTCGCCACAGGGTTTCAACTAATGAAAAACTGTTTTTT,CASSRHRVSTNEKLFF
16,TRBJ2-7,TRBV4-1,.,.,TGCGCCAGCAGCCACCAGCTTCTCCGGAGCTCCTACGAGCAGTACTTC,CASSHQLLRSSYEQYF
12,TRBJ2-7,TRBV5-1,.,many,TGCGCCAGCAGCATGACAGGTCGCGAGCAGTACTTC,CASSMTGREQYF
14,TRBJ2-7,TRBV7-2,TRBD2,.,TGTGCCAGCAGCTTTGGAGCGGGGGCCTACGAGCAGTACTTC,CASSFGAGAYEQYF
15,TRBJ2-5,TRBV5-5,.,many,TGTGCCAGCAGCTTGGTTCCACAGAATCAAGAGACCCAGTACTTC,CASSLVPQNQETQYF
14,TRBJ2-3,TRBV3-1,.,many,TGTGCCAGCAGCCACACCAGGGAGACAGATACGCAGTATTTT,CASSHTRETDTQYF
13,TRBJ1-1,TRBV27,.,many,TGTGCCAGTTTTTCGGGGGGAGCCACTGAAGCTTTCTTT,CASFSGGATEAFF